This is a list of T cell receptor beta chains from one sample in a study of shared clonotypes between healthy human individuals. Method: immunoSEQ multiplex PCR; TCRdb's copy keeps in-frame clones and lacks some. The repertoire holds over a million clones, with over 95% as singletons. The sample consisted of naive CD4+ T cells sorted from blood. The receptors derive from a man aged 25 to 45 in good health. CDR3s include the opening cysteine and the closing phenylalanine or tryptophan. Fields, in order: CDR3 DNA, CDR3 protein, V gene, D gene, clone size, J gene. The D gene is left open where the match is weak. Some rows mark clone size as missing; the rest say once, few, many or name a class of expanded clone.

CDR3nt: TGTGCCAGCAGCCGCCTAGGGGGCTCCTACGAGCAGTACTTC; CDR3aa: CASSRLGGSYEQYF; v_gene: TRBV7-6; d_gene: -; abundance: -; j_gene: TRBJ2-7
CDR3nt: TGTGCCAGCAGCTTAAGGGGGCCCCAATACGAGCAGTACTTC; CDR3aa: CASSLRGPQYEQYF; v_gene: TRBV11-2; d_gene: TRBD1; abundance: -; j_gene: TRBJ2-7
CDR3nt: TGTGCCAGCTCACCAGGGACAGGGGATGAAAAACTGTTTTTT; CDR3aa: CASSPGTGDEKLFF; v_gene: TRBV18; d_gene: TRBD1; abundance: -; j_gene: TRBJ1-4
CDR3nt: TGCGCCAGCAGCTCCGGACTAGCGCACTCCTACGAGCAGTACTTC; CDR3aa: CASSSGLAHSYEQYF; v_gene: TRBV5-1; d_gene: TRBD2; abundance: -; j_gene: TRBJ2-7
CDR3nt: TGTGCCAGCTCACCAGACGGGGCCAGCACAGATACGCAGTATTTT; CDR3aa: CASSPDGASTDTQYF; v_gene: TRBV18; d_gene: -; abundance: -; j_gene: TRBJ2-3
CDR3nt: TGCGCCAGCAGTGAGTTGGGGGGCGAGCAGTTCTTC; CDR3aa: CASSELGGEQFF; v_gene: TRBV10-1; d_gene: -; abundance: once; j_gene: TRBJ2-1
CDR3nt: TGTGCCTCCGAGCGGGGGCCTAGCTCCTACAATGAGCAGTTCTTC; CDR3aa: CASERGPSSYNEQFF; v_gene: TRBV9; d_gene: TRBD2; abundance: -; j_gene: TRBJ2-1
CDR3nt: TGCAGCGTTGGTCGGCTAGCGGGAGGGACAGATACGCAGTATTTT; CDR3aa: CSVGRLAGGTDTQYF; v_gene: TRBV29-1; d_gene: TRBD2; abundance: -; j_gene: TRBJ2-3
CDR3nt: TGTGCCAGCTCACCACAGGTCACTAGCTCTGGAAACACCATATATTTT; CDR3aa: CASSPQVTSSGNTIYF; v_gene: TRBV18; d_gene: -; abundance: -; j_gene: TRBJ1-3
CDR3nt: TGTGCCACCAGCAGAGATTCTAGCGGCCTCACAGATACGCAGTATTTT; CDR3aa: CATSRDSSGLTDTQYF; v_gene: TRBV15; d_gene: TRBD2; abundance: -; j_gene: TRBJ2-3
CDR3nt: TGTGCCAGCAGCCAACGGGGTAGCTATGGCTACACCTTC; CDR3aa: CASSQRGSYGYTF; v_gene: TRBV14; d_gene: -; abundance: -; j_gene: TRBJ1-2
CDR3nt: TGTGCCAGCACGCCTTCAGATACGCAGTATTTT; CDR3aa: CASTPSDTQYF; v_gene: TRBV7-9; d_gene: -; abundance: -; j_gene: TRBJ2-3
CDR3nt: TGTGCCAGCAGCGTAGGGCAGACTGGGGCCAACGTCCTGACTTTC; CDR3aa: CASSVGQTGANVLTF; v_gene: TRBV9; d_gene: -; abundance: -; j_gene: TRBJ2-6
CDR3nt: TGTGCCAGCAGCTTCCCCACAGGAGAAGAGACCCAGTACTTC; CDR3aa: CASSFPTGEETQYF; v_gene: TRBV5-4; d_gene: -; abundance: -; j_gene: TRBJ2-5
CDR3nt: TGTGCCAGCAGAGAGGCACTAGCGCAAGCCGAACAGTTCTTC; CDR3aa: CASREALAQAEQFF; v_gene: TRBV6-5; d_gene: TRBD2; abundance: -; j_gene: TRBJ2-1
CDR3nt: TGTGCCAGCAGCTCCCTCTACGAGCAGTACTTC; CDR3aa: CASSSLYEQYF; v_gene: TRBV11-2; d_gene: -; abundance: few; j_gene: TRBJ2-7